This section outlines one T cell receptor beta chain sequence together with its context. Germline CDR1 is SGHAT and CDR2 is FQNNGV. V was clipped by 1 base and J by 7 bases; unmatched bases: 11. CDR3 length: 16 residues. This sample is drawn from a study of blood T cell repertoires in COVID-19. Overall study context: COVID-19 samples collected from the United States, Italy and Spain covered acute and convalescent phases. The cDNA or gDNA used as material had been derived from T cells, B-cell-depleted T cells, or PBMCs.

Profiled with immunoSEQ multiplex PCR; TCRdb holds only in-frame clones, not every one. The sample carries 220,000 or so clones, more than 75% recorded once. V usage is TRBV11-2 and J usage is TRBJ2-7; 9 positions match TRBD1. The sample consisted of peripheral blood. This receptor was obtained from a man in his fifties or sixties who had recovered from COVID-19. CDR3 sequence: CASSLVPGQGFWEQYF. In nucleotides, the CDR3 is TGTGCCAGCAGCTTAGTTCCGGGACAGGGTTTTTGGGAGCAGTACTTC.